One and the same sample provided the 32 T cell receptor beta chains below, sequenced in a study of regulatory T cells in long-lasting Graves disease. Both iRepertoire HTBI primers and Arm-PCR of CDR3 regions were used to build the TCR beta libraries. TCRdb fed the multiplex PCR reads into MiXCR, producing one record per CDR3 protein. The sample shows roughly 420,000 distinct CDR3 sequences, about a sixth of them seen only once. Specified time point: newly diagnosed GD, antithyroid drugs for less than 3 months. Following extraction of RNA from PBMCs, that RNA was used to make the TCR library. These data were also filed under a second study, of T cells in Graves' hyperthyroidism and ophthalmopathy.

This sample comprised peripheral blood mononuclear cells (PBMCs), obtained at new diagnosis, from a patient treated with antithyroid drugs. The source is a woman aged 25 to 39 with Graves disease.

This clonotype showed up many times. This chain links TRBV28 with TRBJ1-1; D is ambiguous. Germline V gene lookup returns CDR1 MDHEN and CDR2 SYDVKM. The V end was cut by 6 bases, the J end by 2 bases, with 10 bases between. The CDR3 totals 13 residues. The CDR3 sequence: CASRGGENTEAFF. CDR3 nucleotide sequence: TGTGCCAGCAGGGGAGGCGAAAACACTGAAGCTTTCTTT.

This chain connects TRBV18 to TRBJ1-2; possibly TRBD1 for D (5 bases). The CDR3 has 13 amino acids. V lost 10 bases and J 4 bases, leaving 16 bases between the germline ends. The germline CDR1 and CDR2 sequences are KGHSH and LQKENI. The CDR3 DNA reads TGTGCCACCCTTCACCGGGACGGCTATGGCTACACCTTC. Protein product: CATLHRDGYGYTF.

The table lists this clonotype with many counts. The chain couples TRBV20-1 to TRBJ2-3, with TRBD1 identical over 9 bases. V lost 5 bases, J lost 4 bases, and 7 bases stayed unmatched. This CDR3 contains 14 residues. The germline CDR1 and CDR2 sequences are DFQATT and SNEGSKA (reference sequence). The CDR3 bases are TGCAGTGCTTCCGGACAGGGGAGGGCAGATACGCAGTATTTT. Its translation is CSASGQGRADTQYF.

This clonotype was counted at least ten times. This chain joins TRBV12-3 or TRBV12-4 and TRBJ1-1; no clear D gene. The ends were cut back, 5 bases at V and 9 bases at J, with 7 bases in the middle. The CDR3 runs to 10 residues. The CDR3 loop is CASSREQAFF. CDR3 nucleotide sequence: TGTGCCAGCAGTCGGGAACAAGCTTTCTTT.

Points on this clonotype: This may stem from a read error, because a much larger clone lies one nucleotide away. The CDR3 loop is CACSSPGLTSYEQYF. The CDR3 DNA follows: TGTGCCTGCAGTTCCCCGGGACTAACCTCCTACGAGCAGTACTTC. The chain uses TRBV6-9 and TRBJ2-7; TRBD2 aligns across 7 bases. From germline, CDR1 is MNHGY and CDR2 SVAAGI. CDR3 length: 15 residues.

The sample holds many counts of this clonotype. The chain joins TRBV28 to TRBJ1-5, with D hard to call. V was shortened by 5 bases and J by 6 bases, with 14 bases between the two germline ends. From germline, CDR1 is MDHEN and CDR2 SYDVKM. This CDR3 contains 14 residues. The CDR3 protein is CASSPFVMGQPQHF. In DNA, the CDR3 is TGTGCCAGCAGTCCTTTTGTAATGGGTCAGCCCCAGCATTTT.

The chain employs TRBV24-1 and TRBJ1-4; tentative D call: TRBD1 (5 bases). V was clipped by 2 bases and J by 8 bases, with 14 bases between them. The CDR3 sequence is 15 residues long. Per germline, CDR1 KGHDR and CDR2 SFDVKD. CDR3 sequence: CATSDSGPRREKLFF. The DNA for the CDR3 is TGTGCCACCAGTGATTCGGGACCGCGTCGGGAAAAACTGTTTTTT.

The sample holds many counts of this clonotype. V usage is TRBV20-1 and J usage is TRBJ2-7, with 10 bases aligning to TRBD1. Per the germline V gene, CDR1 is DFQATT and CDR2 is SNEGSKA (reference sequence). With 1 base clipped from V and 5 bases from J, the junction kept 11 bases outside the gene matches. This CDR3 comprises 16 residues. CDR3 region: CSARGNKAGTGDEQYF. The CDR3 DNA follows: TGCAGTGCTAGAGGTAACAAAGCCGGGACAGGGGACGAGCAGTACTTC.

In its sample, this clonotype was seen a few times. The CDR3 is CASQGRTWDYTF. DNA of the CDR3: TGCGCCAGCCAAGGACGGACCTGGGACTACACCTTC. The chain has TRBV10-2 and TRBJ1-2; no definite D call. This CDR3 has 12 amino acids. V lost 8 bases and J 10 bases, leaving 17 bases between the germline ends. Germline V gene lookup returns CDR1 WSHSY and CDR2 SAAADI.

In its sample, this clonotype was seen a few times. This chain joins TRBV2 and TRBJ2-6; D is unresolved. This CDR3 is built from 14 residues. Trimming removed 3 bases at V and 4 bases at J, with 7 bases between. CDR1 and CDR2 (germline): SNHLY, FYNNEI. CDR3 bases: TGTGCCAGCAGTGAGCTGCTAGGGGCCAACGTCCTGACTTTC. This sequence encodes CASSELLGANVLTF.

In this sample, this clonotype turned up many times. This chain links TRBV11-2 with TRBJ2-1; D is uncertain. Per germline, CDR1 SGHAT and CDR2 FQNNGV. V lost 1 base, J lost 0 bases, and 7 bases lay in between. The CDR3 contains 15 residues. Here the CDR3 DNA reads TGTGCCAGCAGCTTAGGTGAGAGCTCCTACAATGAGCAGTTCTTC. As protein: CASSLGESSYNEQFF.

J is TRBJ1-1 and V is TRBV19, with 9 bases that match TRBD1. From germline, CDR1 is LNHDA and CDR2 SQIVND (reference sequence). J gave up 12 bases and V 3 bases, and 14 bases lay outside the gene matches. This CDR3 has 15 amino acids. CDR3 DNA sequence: TGTGCCAGTAGTATCACCGGGACAGGGCCCACTATGACTTTCTTT. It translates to CASSITGTGPTMTFF.

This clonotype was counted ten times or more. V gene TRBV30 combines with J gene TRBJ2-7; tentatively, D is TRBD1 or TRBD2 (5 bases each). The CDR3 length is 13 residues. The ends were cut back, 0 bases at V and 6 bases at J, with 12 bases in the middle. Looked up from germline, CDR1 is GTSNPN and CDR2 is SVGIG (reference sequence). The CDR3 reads CAWSVTPGSEQYF. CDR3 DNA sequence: TGTGCCTGGAGTGTAACCCCAGGGAGCGAGCAGTACTTC.

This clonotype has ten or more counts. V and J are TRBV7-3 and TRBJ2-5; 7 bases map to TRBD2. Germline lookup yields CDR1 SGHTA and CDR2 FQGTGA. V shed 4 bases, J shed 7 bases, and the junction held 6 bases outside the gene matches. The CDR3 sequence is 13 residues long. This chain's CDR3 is CASSSNGGGTQYF. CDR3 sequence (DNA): TGTGCCAGCAGCTCCAACGGCGGGGGGACCCAGTACTTC.

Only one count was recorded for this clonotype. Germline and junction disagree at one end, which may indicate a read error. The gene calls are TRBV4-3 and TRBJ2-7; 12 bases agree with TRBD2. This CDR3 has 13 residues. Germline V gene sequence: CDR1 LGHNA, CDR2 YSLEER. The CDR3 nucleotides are TGCACCAGCAGCCAACTAGCGGGAGGAGAGCAGTACTTC. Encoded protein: CTSSQLAGGEQYF.

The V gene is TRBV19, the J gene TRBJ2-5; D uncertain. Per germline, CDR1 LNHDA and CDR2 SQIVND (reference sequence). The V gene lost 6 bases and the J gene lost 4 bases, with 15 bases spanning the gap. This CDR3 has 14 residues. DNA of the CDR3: TGTGCCAGTAGAGCTCAAGGAAGGCGAGAGACCCAGTACTTC. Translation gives CASRAQGRRETQYF.

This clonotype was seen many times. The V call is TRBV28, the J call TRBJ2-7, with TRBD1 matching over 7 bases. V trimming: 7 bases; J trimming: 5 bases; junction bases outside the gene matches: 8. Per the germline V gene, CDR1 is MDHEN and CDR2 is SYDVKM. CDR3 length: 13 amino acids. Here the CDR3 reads CASITTGTDEQYF. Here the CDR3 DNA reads TGTGCCAGCATTACAACGGGGACAGACGAGCAGTACTTC.

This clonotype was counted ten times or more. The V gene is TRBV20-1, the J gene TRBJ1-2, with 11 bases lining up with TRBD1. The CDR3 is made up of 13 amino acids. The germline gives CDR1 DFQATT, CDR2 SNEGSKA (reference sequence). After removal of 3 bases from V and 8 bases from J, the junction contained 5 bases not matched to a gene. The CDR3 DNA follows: TGCAGTGCTAGTGAGGGACAGGGGGAAGGCTACACCTTC. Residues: CSASEGQGEGYTF.

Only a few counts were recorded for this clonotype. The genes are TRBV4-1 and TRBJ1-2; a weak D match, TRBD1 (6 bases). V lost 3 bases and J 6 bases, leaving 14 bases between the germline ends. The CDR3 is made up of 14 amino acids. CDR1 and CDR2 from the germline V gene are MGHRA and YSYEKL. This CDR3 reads CASSQTGPSDGYTF. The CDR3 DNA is TGCGCCAGCAGCCAGACAGGTCCCTCGGATGGCTACACCTTC.

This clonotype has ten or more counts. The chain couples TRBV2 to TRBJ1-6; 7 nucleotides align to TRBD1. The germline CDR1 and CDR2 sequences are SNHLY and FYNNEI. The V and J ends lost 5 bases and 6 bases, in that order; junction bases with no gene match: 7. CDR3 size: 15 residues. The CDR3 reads CASSNDRVVNSPLHF. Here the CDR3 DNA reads TGTGCCAGCAGTAACGACAGGGTGGTTAATTCACCCCTCCACTTT.

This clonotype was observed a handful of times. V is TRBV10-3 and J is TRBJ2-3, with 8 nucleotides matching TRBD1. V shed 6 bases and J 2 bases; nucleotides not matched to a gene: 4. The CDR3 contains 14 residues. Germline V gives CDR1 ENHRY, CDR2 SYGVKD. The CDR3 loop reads CAISGTGHTDTQYF. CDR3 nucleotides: TGTGCCATCAGCGGGACAGGACACACAGATACGCAGTATTTT.

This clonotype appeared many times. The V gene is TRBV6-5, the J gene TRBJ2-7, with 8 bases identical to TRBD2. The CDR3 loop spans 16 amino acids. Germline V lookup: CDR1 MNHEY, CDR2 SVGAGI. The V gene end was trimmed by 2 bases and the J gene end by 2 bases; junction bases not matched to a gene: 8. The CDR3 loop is CASSYSRVGRAYEQYF. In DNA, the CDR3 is TGTGCCAGCAGTTACAGTCGCGTCGGGAGGGCCTACGAGCAGTACTTC.

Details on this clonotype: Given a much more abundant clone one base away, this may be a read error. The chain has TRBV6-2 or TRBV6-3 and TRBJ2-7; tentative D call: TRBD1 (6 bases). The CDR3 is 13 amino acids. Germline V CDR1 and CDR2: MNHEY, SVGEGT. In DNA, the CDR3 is TGTGCCCGCAGCCCCGGACAGACTACGAAGCAGTACTTC. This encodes CARSPGQTTKQYF.

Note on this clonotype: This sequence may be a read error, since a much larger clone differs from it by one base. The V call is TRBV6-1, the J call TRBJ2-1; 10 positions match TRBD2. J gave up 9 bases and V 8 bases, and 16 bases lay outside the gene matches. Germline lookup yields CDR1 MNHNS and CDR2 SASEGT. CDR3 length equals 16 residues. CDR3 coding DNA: TGTGCCAGCGGTGGAGGGATAGCGGGAGGAATTAGTGAGCAGTTCTTC. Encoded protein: CASGGGIAGGISEQFF.

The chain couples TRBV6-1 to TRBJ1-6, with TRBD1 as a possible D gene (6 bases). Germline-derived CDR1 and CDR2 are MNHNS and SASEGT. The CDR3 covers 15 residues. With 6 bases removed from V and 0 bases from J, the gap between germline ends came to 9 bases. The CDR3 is CASRTGTSYNSPLHF. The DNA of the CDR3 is TGTGCCAGCAGAACAGGGACCTCCTATAATTCACCCCTCCACTTT.

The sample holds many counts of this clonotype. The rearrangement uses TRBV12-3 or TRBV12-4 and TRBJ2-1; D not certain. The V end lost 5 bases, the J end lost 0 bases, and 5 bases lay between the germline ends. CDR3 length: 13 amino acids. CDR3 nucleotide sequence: TGTGCCAGCAGTCTGTTCTCCTACAATGAGCAGTTCTTC. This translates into CASSLFSYNEQFF.

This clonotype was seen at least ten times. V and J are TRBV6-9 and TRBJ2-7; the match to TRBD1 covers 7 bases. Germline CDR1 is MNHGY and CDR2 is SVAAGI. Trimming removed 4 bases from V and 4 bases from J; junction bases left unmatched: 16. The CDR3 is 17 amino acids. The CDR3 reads CASSSLPGQRKIYEQYF. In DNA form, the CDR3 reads TGTGCCAGCAGTTCGTTACCGGGACAGCGCAAGATTTACGAGCAGTACTTC.

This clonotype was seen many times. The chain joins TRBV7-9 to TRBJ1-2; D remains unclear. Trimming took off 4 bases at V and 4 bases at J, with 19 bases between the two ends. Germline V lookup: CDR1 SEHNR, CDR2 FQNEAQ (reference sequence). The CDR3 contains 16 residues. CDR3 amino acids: CASSSDLGSGGYGYTF. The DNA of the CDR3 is TGTGCCAGCAGCTCCGATTTAGGGTCGGGCGGCTATGGCTACACCTTC.

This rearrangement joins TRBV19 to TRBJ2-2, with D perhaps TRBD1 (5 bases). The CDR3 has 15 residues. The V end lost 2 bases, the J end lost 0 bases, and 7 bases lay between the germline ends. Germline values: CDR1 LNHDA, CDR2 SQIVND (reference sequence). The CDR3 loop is CASSISQANTGELFF. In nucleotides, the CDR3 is TGTGCCAGTAGTATATCACAGGCGAACACCGGGGAGCTGTTTTTT.

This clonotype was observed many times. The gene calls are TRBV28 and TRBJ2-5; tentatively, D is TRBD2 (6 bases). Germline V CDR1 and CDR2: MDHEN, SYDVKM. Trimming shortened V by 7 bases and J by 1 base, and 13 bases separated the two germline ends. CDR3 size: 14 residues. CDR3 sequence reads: CASTDGSFQETQYF. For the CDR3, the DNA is TGTGCCAGCACGGACGGGAGTTTCCAAGAGACCCAGTACTTC.

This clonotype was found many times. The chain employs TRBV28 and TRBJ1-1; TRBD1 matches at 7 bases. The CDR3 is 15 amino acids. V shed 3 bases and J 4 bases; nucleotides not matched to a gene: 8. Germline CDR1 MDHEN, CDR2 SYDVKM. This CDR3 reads CASSFTLTGVTEAFF. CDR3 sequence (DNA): TGTGCCAGCAGTTTCACTCTCACAGGGGTCACTGAAGCTTTCTTT.

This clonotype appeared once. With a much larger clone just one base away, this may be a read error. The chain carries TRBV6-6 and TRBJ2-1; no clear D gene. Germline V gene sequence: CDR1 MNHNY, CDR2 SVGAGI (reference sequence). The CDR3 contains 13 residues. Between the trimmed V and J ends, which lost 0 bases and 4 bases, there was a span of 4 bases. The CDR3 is CASSYSGYNEQFF. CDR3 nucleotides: TGTGCCAGCAGTTACTCGGGTTACAATGAGCAGTTCTTC.